Below, 7 T cell receptor beta chains from the same sample are listed, as sequenced in a study of T cells in Graves' hyperthyroidism and ophthalmopathy. Using RNA transcripts as the source, TCR beta CDR3 regions were amplified. The HTBI set primed first-round TCR CDR3 RT-PCR. Via MiXCR, TCRdb re-called the multiplex PCR reads, giving one row per CDR3 protein. The sample holds nearly 600,000 distinct CDR3 sequences, about 14% seen once. The sequenced material came from blood. The receptors come from a woman aged 18-30 years with Graves' ophthalmopathy.

This clonotype occurred many times. The chain has TRBV28 and TRBJ2-3, with 10 bases lining up with TRBD2. The length of the CDR3 is 18 residues. Germline-derived CDR1 and CDR2 are MDHEN and SYDVKM. After removal of 5 bases from V and 2 bases from J, the junction contained 13 bases not matched to a gene. The CDR3, as DNA: TGTGCCAGCAGTCCAGTTCTAGCGGGAGTGTGGGCCACAGATACGCAGTATTTT. It yields the protein CASSPVLAGVWATDTQYF.

This clonotype was observed at least ten times. V gene TRBV6-1 combines with J gene TRBJ2-1, with D unresolved. This CDR3 comprises 13 residues. Trimming stripped 4 bases from V and 8 bases from J, with 12 bases between. Germline CDR1 MNHNS, CDR2 SASEGT. CDR3: CASSATPSYEQFF. The DNA for the CDR3 is TGTGCCAGCAGTGCGACTCCCTCTTATGAGCAGTTCTTC.

There are a few counts of this clonotype. The rearrangement uses TRBV19 and TRBJ2-5, with 11 bases fitting TRBD1. V lost 5 bases to trimming and J lost 5 bases; unmatched junction nucleotides: 13. CDR1 is LNHDA and CDR2 is SQIVND in the germline V gene (reference sequence). The CDR3 spans 17 residues. Here the CDR3 DNA reads TGTGCCAGTAGTTCCCCCGGACAGGGGGCGCGGGGTGAGACCCAGTACTTC. This sequence encodes CASSSPGQGARGETQYF.

This clonotype was picked up many times. The J gene is TRBJ1-1, the V gene TRBV2, with a tentative D call TRBD1 (5 bases). The V end was cut by 5 bases, the J end by 1 base, with 14 bases between. Germline CDR1 is SNHLY and CDR2 is FYNNEI. The CDR3 totals 15 residues. The CDR3 region is CASSPRSGGNTEAFF. As DNA, the CDR3 is TGTGCCAGCAGTCCGCGGTCCGGGGGGAACACTGAAGCTTTCTTT.

This clonotype was recorded many times. The J gene is TRBJ2-3, the V gene TRBV5-1, with D maybe TRBD1 (6 bases). Germline assignment: CDR1 SGHRS and CDR2 YFSETQ. This CDR3 comprises 15 residues. V lost 6 bases and J lost 0, with 14 bases in between. CDR3 DNA sequence: TGCGCCAGCACCTCGGGGACACTAAGCACAGATACGCAGTATTTT. It encodes CASTSGTLSTDTQYF.

In DNA, the CDR3 is TGTGCCAGCAGGGGGGGACTAGCGGGCATGCAAGAGACCCAGTACTTC. Amino acid sequence: CASRGGLAGMQETQYF. This sequence joins TRBV2 and TRBJ2-5, with 12 positions matching TRBD2. Germline V gene lookup returns CDR1 SNHLY and CDR2 FYNNEI. V shed 6 bases, J shed 2 bases, and the junction held 7 bases outside the gene matches. This CDR3 is 16 amino acids long.

The rearrangement uses TRBV7-9 and TRBJ1-6, with 8 bases lining up with TRBD1. This CDR3 spans 15 amino acids. With V trimmed by 5 bases and J by 7 bases, 7 bases remained unmatched. Germline CDR1 SEHNR, CDR2 FQNEAQ (reference sequence). The CDR3 region has the DNA TGTGCCAGCAGCCCATTGACAGGGGCCAATTCACCCCTCCACTTT. Translating gives CASSPLTGANSPLHF.